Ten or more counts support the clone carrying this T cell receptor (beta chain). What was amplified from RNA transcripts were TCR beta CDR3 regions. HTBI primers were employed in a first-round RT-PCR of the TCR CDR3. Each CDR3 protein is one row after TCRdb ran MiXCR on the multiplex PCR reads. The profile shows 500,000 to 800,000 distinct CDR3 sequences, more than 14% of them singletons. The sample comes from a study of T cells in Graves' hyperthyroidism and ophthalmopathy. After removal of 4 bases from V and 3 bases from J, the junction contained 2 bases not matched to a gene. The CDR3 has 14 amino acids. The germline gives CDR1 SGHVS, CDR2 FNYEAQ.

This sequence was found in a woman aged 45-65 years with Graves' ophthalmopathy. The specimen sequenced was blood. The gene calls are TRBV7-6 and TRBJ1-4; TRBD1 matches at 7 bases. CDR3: CASSSTGPNEKLFF. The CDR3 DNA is TGTGCCAGCAGCTCGACAGGGCCTAATGAAAAACTGTTTTTT.